The TCR beta chain under discussion was sequenced for a study of shared clonotypes between healthy human individuals. Study details: Per-donor plates numbered three CD4 naive, three CD4 memory, two CD8 naive and one CD8 memory.

About this clone itself: Additional DNA sequences in this sample encode the identical CDR3.

Measured with immunoSEQ multiplex PCR; TCRdb has only the in-frame clones, and not every one. The table lists about a million clones, roughly 77% of them singletons. The germline gives CDR1 MNHNS, CDR2 SASEGT. Trimming took 4 bases from V and 1 from J, leaving 11 bases between them. The CDR3 has 15 residues. This TCR derives from a young man in good health. Some clones in this sample may be carry-over from other donors' samples. The V and J genes are TRBV6-1 and TRBJ1-3; no definite D call. The source material was memory CD4+ T cells from PBMCs. Indicated subset: CD45RA-negative fraction. The CDR3 region has the DNA TGTGCCAGCAGTGGTGGCAGAAGTTCTGGAAACACCATATATTTT. This encodes CASSGGRSSGNTIYF.